This TCR beta chain originates from a study of T cells in Graves' hyperthyroidism and ophthalmopathy. Amplification of TCR beta CDR3 regions used RNA as the template. The HTBI primer set served for first-round RT-PCR of the TCR CDR3. A single record per CDR3 protein comes from TCRdb applying MiXCR to the multiplex PCR reads. The sample consists of around 700,000 distinct CDR3 sequences, approximately 18% of them appearing once. With 3 bases clipped from V and 7 bases from J, the junction kept 5 bases outside the gene matches. CDR1 is KGHDR and CDR2 is SFDVKD in the germline V gene. The length of the CDR3 is 14 residues.

The gene calls are TRBV24-1 and TRBJ1-5; 7 bases are shared with TRBD1. The sample consisted of blood. This clonotype originated in a woman aged 50 to 60 with Graves' hyperthyroidism that later progressed to Graves' ophthalmopathy. This chain's CDR3 is CATSDATGWQPQHF. DNA of the CDR3: TGTGCCACCAGTGATGCGACAGGGTGGCAGCCCCAGCATTTT.